Each of the 24 T cell receptor beta chains below was sequenced from the same sample in a study of T cell responses to AZD1222 COVID-19 vaccine. Produced via immunoSEQ multiplex PCR; TCRdb's table is partial and in-frame only. The table lists over 100,000 clones, roughly 86% of them singletons, with 2.5% to 4% in the top ten. The input for sequencing was peripheral blood, taken 28 days after the second dose of the MenACWY control vaccine. Source of these receptors: an adult who received the MenACWY meningococcal vaccine as a control.

This chain joins TRBV7-2 and TRBJ2-7; 9 bases are a match to TRBD1. The CDR3 runs to 15 residues. J was trimmed by 5 bases and V by 5 bases; bases with no gene match: 10. Looked up from germline, CDR1 is SGHTA and CDR2 is FQGNSA. CDR3 nucleotides: TGTGCCAGCAGCCCCGGTCCACAGGGGGCAGACGAGCAGTACTTC. Amino acid sequence: CASSPGPQGADEQYF.

This clone was observed a single time. The chain combines TRBV24-1 with TRBJ1-2; D is possibly TRBD1 (6 bases). V dropped 2 bases and J dropped 6 bases, with 9 bases sitting between them. CDR3 length: 13 amino acids. CDR1 is KGHDR and CDR2 is SFDVKD in the germline V gene. CDR3 DNA: TGTGCCACCAGTGATTCGAGGGGGAATGGCTACACCTTC. Encoded protein: CATSDSRGNGYTF.

The rearrangement joins TRBV10-3 to TRBJ1-2; TRBD1 is a possible D gene (5 bases). Germline lookup yields CDR1 ENHRY and CDR2 SYGVKD. CDR3 length: 15 residues. The ends were cut back, 6 bases at V and 2 bases at J, with 16 bases in the middle. CDR3 protein: CAIRTGGGENYGYTF. The CDR3 region has the DNA TGTGCCATCAGGACGGGGGGAGGAGAGAACTATGGCTACACCTTC.

This clone was observed a single time. The chain has TRBV2 and TRBJ2-3, with D uncertain. This CDR3 region has 17 residues. The germline V gene has CDR1 SNHLY and CDR2 FYNNEI. V dropped 6 bases and J dropped 3 bases, with 22 bases sitting between them. The CDR3 region is CASSLRGRVIRTDTQYF. In nucleotides, the CDR3 is TGTGCCAGCAGCTTGAGAGGCCGGGTCATAAGGACAGATACGCAGTATTTT.

This chain uses TRBV30 with TRBJ1-5; perhaps TRBD1 as D (5 bases). The ends were cut back, 0 bases at V and 7 bases at J, with 10 bases in the middle. Germline V gene lookup returns CDR1 GTSNPN and CDR2 SVGIG (reference sequence). CDR3 size: 13 residues. The CDR3 sequence is CAWSVQGRQPQHF. The CDR3 nucleotides are TGTGCCTGGAGTGTGCAGGGTCGCCAGCCCCAGCATTTT.

This chain uses TRBV7-8 with TRBJ2-7; no firm D call. This CDR3 is built from 15 residues. V was clipped by 2 bases and J by 3 bases, with 14 bases between them. The germline V gene has CDR1 SGHVS and CDR2 FQNEAQ. CDR3 residues: CASSLRRELGYEQYF. The CDR3 DNA reads as TGTGCCAGCAGCTTAAGGCGCGAGTTAGGCTACGAGCAGTACTTC.

The gene calls are TRBV9 and TRBJ1-2, with 7 bases fitting TRBD1. Germline assignment: CDR1 SGDLS and CDR2 YYNGEE. The junction had 9 bases not matched to a gene; V was cut back by 3 bases and J by 1 base. The CDR3 covers 16 residues. The CDR3 region has the DNA TGTGCCAGCAGCGCCAACAGGGGAGATTTTAACTATGGCTACACCTTC. Protein sequence: CASSANRGDFNYGYTF. Drawing the rest from reference TRBV9 and TRBJ1-2, the complete variable domain is DSGVTQTPKHLITATGQRVTLRCSPRSGDLSVYWYQQSLDQGLQFLIQYYNGEERAKGNILERFSAQQFPDLHSELNLSSLELGDSALYFCASSANRGDFNYGYTFGSGTRLTVV.

The chain is built from TRBV7-2 and TRBJ2-4; D perhaps matches TRBD1 (6 bases). Trimming shortened V by 0 bases and J by 5 bases, and 14 bases separated the two germline ends. This CDR3 spans 16 amino acids. CDR1 and CDR2 (germline): SGHTA, FQGNSA. This CDR3 is CASSLALTGRQNIQYF. CDR3 DNA: TGTGCCAGCAGCTTAGCGTTGACAGGCCGACAAAACATTCAGTACTTC.

The chain recombines TRBV5-8 with TRBJ1-3; D not certain. Germline CDR1 SGHTS, CDR2 YDEGEE. Trimming removed 2 bases from V and 0 bases from J, with 6 bases in between. CDR3 length: 14 amino acids. CDR3 in amino acids: CASSFDFSGNTIYF. Written as DNA, the CDR3 is TGTGCCAGCAGCTTTGACTTCTCTGGAAACACCATATATTTT.

This rearrangement joins TRBV7-2 to TRBJ1-5, with a weak D call TRBD1 (6 bases). The germline gives CDR1 SGHTA, CDR2 FQGNSA. V was cut by 2 bases and J by 6 bases, with 11 bases left in between. The CDR3 totals 14 residues. The CDR3 DNA sequence: TGTGCCAGCAGCTTAAATCCAGGGGCTCAGCCCCAGCATTTT. Protein product: CASSLNPGAQPQHF.

This clone has only a few counts. V is TRBV18 and J is TRBJ2-5, with a tentative D call TRBD1 (5 bases). CDR1 KGHSH and CDR2 LQKENI come from the germline V gene. The CDR3 sequence is 13 residues long. V was shortened by 1 base and J by 5 bases, with 8 bases between the two germline ends. The CDR3 reads CASSPQGPETQYF. The CDR3 nucleotides are TGTGCCAGCTCACCACAGGGGCCGGAGACCCAGTACTTC.

The chain couples TRBV18 to TRBJ1-3, with 9 bases lining up with TRBD1. Germline CDR1 and CDR2: KGHSH and LQKENI. This CDR3 has 16 residues. Trimming took 6 bases from V and 0 from J; bases not matched to a gene: 6. The DNA of the CDR3 is TGTGCCAGCTCGTTTGGACAGGGGAACTCTGGAAACACCATATATTTT. It is translated as CASSFGQGNSGNTIYF. Full variable domain (rest looked up from reference TRBV18 and TRBJ1-3): NAGVMQNPRHLVRRRGQEARLRCSPMKGHSHVYWYRQLPEEGLKFMVYLQKENIIDESGMPKERFSAEFPKEGPSILRIQQVVRGDSAAYFCASSFGQGNSGNTIYFGEGSWLTVV.

The rearrangement joins TRBV18 to TRBJ1-2, with D possibly TRBD1 on 6 matching bases. The V end lost 3 bases, the J end lost 0 bases, and 11 bases lay between the germline ends. The CDR3 is made up of 15 amino acids. Germline V gives CDR1 KGHSH, CDR2 LQKENI. The CDR3 DNA reads TGTGCCAGCTCACCGTTGGACAGATCTAACTATGGCTACACCTTC. Its protein product is CASSPLDRSNYGYTF.

The chain links TRBV2 to TRBJ2-3, with 7 positions matching TRBD2. J was trimmed by 1 base and V by 4 bases; bases with no gene match: 5. Germline CDR1 SNHLY, CDR2 FYNNEI. The CDR3 consists of 15 residues. The CDR3 DNA sequence: TGTGCCAGCAGTGGGTGGGCGGGGGGCACAGATACGCAGTATTTT. Amino acids: CASSGWAGGTDTQYF. The full variable domain, with the rest looked up from reference TRBV2 and TRBJ2-3, is EPEVTQTPSHQVTQMGQEVILRCVPISNHLYFYWYRQILGQKVEFLVSFYNNEISEKSEIFDDQFSVERPDGSNFTLKIRSTKLEDSAMYFCASSGWAGGTDTQYFGPGTRLTVL.

The chain couples TRBV4-3 to TRBJ1-2; D is unclear. Germline V gene data show CDR1 as LGHNA and CDR2 as YSLEER. The CDR3 runs 17 residues. Trimming shortened V by 3 bases and J by 5 bases, and 22 bases separated the two germline ends. CDR3 in DNA: TGCGCCAGCAGCCAGCTCTCCGGGATTATTAGATGGTATGGCTACACCTTC. It codes for CASSQLSGIIRWYGYTF.

The chain carries TRBV28 and TRBJ2-5, with D perhaps being TRBD1 or TRBD2 (5 bases each). The CDR3 spans 13 residues. Germline assignment: CDR1 MDHEN and CDR2 SYDVKM. V gave up 3 bases and J gave up 5 bases, with 10 bases separating them. The CDR3 spells CASSFSGQETQYF. The CDR3 DNA reads as TGTGCCAGCAGTTTTTCGGGGCAGGAGACCCAGTACTTC. Full variable domain (missing parts from reference TRBV28 and TRBJ2-5): DVKVTQSSRYLVKRTGEKVFLECVQDMDHENMFWYRQDPGLGLRLIYFSYDVKMKEKGDIPEGYSVSREKKERFSLILESASTNQTSMYLCASSFSGQETQYFGPGTRLLVL.

The gene calls are TRBV20-1 and TRBJ2-7; TRBD1 matches at 10 bases. Germline V gives CDR1 DFQATT, CDR2 SNEGSKA (reference sequence). The CDR3 has 15 residues. Trimming cost V 3 bases and J 5 bases; bases outside gene matches: 10. CDR3 amino acids: CSASRTGTGANEQYF. CDR3 nucleotide sequence: TGCAGTGCTAGTAGGACCGGGACAGGGGCCAACGAGCAGTACTTC.

The V and J genes are TRBV7-2 and TRBJ1-5; 9 bases map to TRBD1. This CDR3 contains 17 residues. V was pared by 5 bases and J by 0 bases, with 8 bases of the junction left unmatched. Germline assignment: CDR1 SGHTA and CDR2 FQGNSA. In DNA form, the CDR3 reads TGTGCCAGCAGCCCGACAGGGGGAGGTTATAGCAATCAGCCCCAGCATTTT. The encoded protein is CASSPTGGGYSNQPQHF.

The genes are TRBV4-3 and TRBJ2-7, with TRBD2 identical over 16 bases. Germline CDR1 reads LGHNA; CDR2 reads YSLEER. Germline trimming cut 0 bases from V and 1 base from J; bases unmatched to any gene: 15. The CDR3 contains 22 residues. The CDR3 region is CASSQEPHPGLAGGLPSYEQYF. CDR3 nucleotides: TGCGCCAGCAGCCAAGAACCGCACCCGGGACTAGCGGGGGGGCTTCCATCCTACGAGCAGTACTTC.

CDR3 in amino acids: CASSLTGTTSYNEQFF. CDR3 DNA sequence: TGCGCCAGCAGTCTTACGGGGACTACCTCCTACAATGAGCAGTTCTTC. The chain links TRBV10-2 to TRBJ2-1; TRBD2 matches at 7 bases. Trimming cost V 5 bases and J 0 bases; bases outside gene matches: 7. Germline lookup yields CDR1 WSHSY and CDR2 SAAADI. The CDR3 is made up of 16 amino acids.

This clone showed up just once. The chain combines TRBV5-1 with TRBJ2-3; unclear D gene. The CDR3 spans 16 residues. V was trimmed by 3 bases and J by 0 bases, leaving 14 bases between them. Germline V lookup: CDR1 SGHRS, CDR2 YFSETQ. CDR3 sequence reads: CASSSKAYASTDTQYF. The CDR3 coding sequence is TGCGCCAGCAGCTCAAAGGCTTACGCTAGCACAGATACGCAGTATTTT.

The chain combines TRBV4-2 with TRBJ1-3; 7 bases match TRBD1. Unmatched junction bases numbered 12, after V lost 4 bases and J lost 0 bases. CDR1 and CDR2 (germline): LGHNA, YNFKEQ. This CDR3 contains 18 residues. CDR3 region: CASSPHGRQGSSGNTIYF. DNA for the CDR3: TGTGCCAGCAGCCCTCACGGACGACAGGGCAGCTCTGGAAACACCATATATTTT.

This rearrangement joins TRBV4-2 to TRBJ1-5; D possibly corresponds to TRBD1 (5 bases). The CDR3 spans 16 residues. Trimming removed 0 bases at V and 2 bases at J, with 11 bases between. Germline V CDR1 and CDR2: LGHNA, YNFKEQ. This chain's CDR3 is CASSQENRGGNQPQHF. The CDR3 DNA follows: TGTGCCAGCAGCCAAGAGAACCGAGGGGGCAATCAGCCCCAGCATTTT.

The V gene is TRBV4-1, the J gene TRBJ1-2; D is perhaps TRBD1 (6 bases). CDR1 is MGHRA, CDR2 YSYEKL, per germline. The V end lost 1 base, the J end lost 0 bases, and 12 bases lay between the germline ends. This CDR3 is 16 amino acids long. The CDR3 reads CASSQVSWTANYGYTF. The DNA for the CDR3 is TGCGCCAGCAGCCAAGTCTCGTGGACAGCTAACTATGGCTACACCTTC.